One and the same sample provided the 24 T cell receptor beta chains below, sequenced in a study of T cell responses to AZD1222 COVID-19 vaccine. This table comes from immunoSEQ multiplex PCR, and its TCRdb copy is limited to in-frame clones, with some not included. The data contain 150,000 to 200,000 clones, approximately 93% of them singletons. The material sequenced was peripheral blood, taken 28 days after the second AZD1222 dose. The receptors derive from an adult who received the AZD1222 COVID-19 vaccine.

This sequence joins TRBV2 and TRBJ2-1, with D unresolved. Trimming cost V 5 bases and J 5 bases, with 7 bases left between them. The CDR3 extends over 12 amino acids. The germline V gene encodes CDR1 SNHLY and CDR2 FYNNEI. CDR3 in DNA: TGTGCCAGCAGTTACGTAAACAATGAGCAGTTCTTC. This gives the protein CASSYVNNEQFF.

This rearrangement joins TRBV7-7 to TRBJ2-3; TRBD2 aligns across 12 bases. CDR3 length: 18 residues. Germline V CDR1 and CDR2: SSHAT, FNYEAQ (reference sequence). Unmatched junction bases numbered 8, after V lost 4 bases and J lost 0 bases. The DNA for the CDR3 is TGTGCCAGCAGCTCTGGACTAGCGGGACCTCCTAGCACAGATACGCAGTATTTT. It specifies CASSSGLAGPPSTDTQYF.

The chain combines TRBV2 with TRBJ1-1, with D possibly being TRBD1 (6 bases). The V end lost 6 bases, the J end lost 3 bases, and 11 bases lay between the germline ends. CDR1 SNHLY and CDR2 FYNNEI come from the germline V gene. This CDR3 contains 13 residues. The DNA of the CDR3 is TGTGCCAGCAGCCAGGGGAGGTACACTGAAGCTTTCTTT. It codes for CASSQGRYTEAFF.

V usage is TRBV19 and J usage is TRBJ2-3, with 7 nucleotides matching TRBD1. Germline V gene lookup returns CDR1 LNHDA and CDR2 SQIVND (reference sequence). The CDR3 has 13 amino acids. Germline trimming cut 9 bases from V and 5 bases from J; bases unmatched to any gene: 8. The CDR3 reads CASGTVRGDTQYF. Here the CDR3 DNA reads TGTGCCAGCGGGACAGTGAGGGGAGATACGCAGTATTTT.

This clone was detected a few times. V gene TRBV5-1 combines with J gene TRBJ1-3; tentative D call: TRBD1 (5 bases). This CDR3 region has 15 residues. Trimming cost V 0 bases and J 2 bases, with 9 bases left between them. Germline values: CDR1 SGHRS, CDR2 YFSETQ. CDR3 residues: CASSLDAGTGNTIYF. CDR3 sequence (DNA): TGCGCCAGCAGCTTGGATGCAGGGACTGGAAACACCATATATTTT.

The chain couples TRBV7-2 to TRBJ1-3, with unresolved D. The CDR3 loop spans 15 amino acids. Germline V gives CDR1 SGHTA, CDR2 FQGNSA. V dropped 1 base and J dropped 6 bases, with 13 bases sitting between them. CDR3 residues: CASSLDLGILNTIYF. CDR3 sequence (DNA): TGTGCCAGCAGCTTAGATCTGGGGATTCTAAACACCATATATTTT.

The chain joins TRBV2 to TRBJ2-1, with D tentatively TRBD1 or TRBD2 (5 bases each). With 10 bases removed from V and 7 bases from J, the gap between germline ends came to 20 bases. This CDR3 spans 14 amino acids. The germline gives CDR1 SNHLY, CDR2 FYNNEI. CDR3 region: CATTIEGPGNEQFF. The CDR3 bases are TGTGCCACCACGATCGAGGGACCGGGTAATGAGCAGTTCTTC.

V usage is TRBV6-5 and J usage is TRBJ2-7; TRBD1 matches 8 bases. J lost 4 bases, V lost 7 bases, and 9 bases had no gene match. Per the germline V gene, CDR1 is MNHEY and CDR2 is SVGAGI. This CDR3 spans 14 amino acids. The CDR3 sequence: CASNIQGVRYEQYF. The DNA for the CDR3 is TGTGCCAGCAATATACAGGGGGTAAGATACGAGCAGTACTTC.

The chain employs TRBV6-6 and TRBJ2-1; D is undetermined. Germline V gene sequence: CDR1 MNHNY, CDR2 SVGAGI (reference sequence). The ends were cut back, 0 bases at V and 7 bases at J, with 4 bases in the middle. The CDR3 contains 12 residues. CDR3 sequence (DNA): TGTGCCAGCAGTTACTCGCGGAATGAGCAGTTCTTC. Translation gives CASSYSRNEQFF.

The chain couples TRBV6-5 to TRBJ1-4; D is perhaps TRBD1 (5 bases). The CDR3 extends over 14 amino acids. V lost 4 bases and J 7 bases, leaving 13 bases between the germline ends. Germline-derived CDR1 and CDR2 are MNHEY and SVGAGI. The CDR3 protein is CASSLGAGGEKLFF. The CDR3 DNA is TGTGCCAGCAGTTTAGGGGCTGGGGGTGAAAAACTGTTTTTT.

CDR3 DNA: TGTGCCACCAGCAGAGAAGACAGTAGCACAGATACGCAGTATTTT. Protein product: CATSREDSSTDTQYF. This chain links TRBV15 with TRBJ2-3; D is possibly TRBD1 (5 bases). The germline V and J ends were trimmed by 0 bases and 0 bases, with 7 bases remaining between them. Per germline, CDR1 LNHNV and CDR2 YYDKDF (reference sequence). The CDR3 loop spans 15 amino acids.

The V call is TRBV18, the J call TRBJ1-2; D is perhaps TRBD1 (5 bases). V gave up 6 bases and J gave up 6 bases, with 23 bases separating them. Germline CDR1 KGHSH, CDR2 LQKENI. CDR3 length: 16 amino acids. In DNA form, the CDR3 reads TGTGCCAGCTCCCCGCCCCGGGACGCCCAGTGGGATGGCTACACCTTC. This encodes CASSPPRDAQWDGYTF.

This clone was recorded only once. The chain recombines TRBV18 with TRBJ1-1; 8 bases fit TRBD1. Germline CDR1 and CDR2: KGHSH and LQKENI. The length of the CDR3 is 13 residues. V shed 5 bases, J shed 6 bases, and the junction held 5 bases outside the gene matches. This CDR3 is CASSEGQVPEAFF. DNA for the CDR3: TGTGCCAGCTCAGAGGGACAGGTCCCTGAAGCTTTCTTT.

The chain couples TRBV2 to TRBJ2-7; TRBD2 agrees at 14 bases. The ends lost 4 bases at V and 3 bases at J; junction bases unmatched: 8. Per the germline V gene, CDR1 is SNHLY and CDR2 is FYNNEI. This CDR3 is built from 17 residues. The CDR3 loop reads CASSARTSGGLRYEQYF. As DNA, the CDR3 is TGTGCCAGCAGTGCCCGGACTAGCGGGGGGCTCCGCTACGAGCAGTACTTC. Based on the CDR3 plus reference TRBV2 and TRBJ2-7, the full variable domain is EPEVTQTPSHQVTQMGQEVILRCVPISNHLYFYWYRQILGQKVEFLVSFYNNEISEKSEIFDDQFSVERPDGSNFTLKIRSTKLEDSAMYFCASSARTSGGLRYEQYFGPGTRLTVT.

V is TRBV28 and J is TRBJ2-2, with 7 bases aligning to TRBD2. The V gene's germline CDR1 is MDHEN and CDR2 SYDVKM. This CDR3 contains 18 residues. V lost 7 bases to trimming and J lost 0 bases; unmatched junction nucleotides: 14. Written as DNA, the CDR3 is TGTGCCAGCACCTCGAGCCCACTAGCGTACGCGAACACCGGGGAGCTGTTTTTT. Translation gives CASTSSPLAYANTGELFF.

This rearrangement joins TRBV5-6 to TRBJ1-3; D gene unclear. The CDR3 is 16 amino acids. In germline, CDR1 is SGHDT, CDR2 YYEEEE. Trimming cost V 0 bases and J 0 bases, with 10 bases left between them. The CDR3 nucleotides are TGTGCCAGCAGCTTGGATAGACTACGCTCTGGAAACACCATATATTTT. This translates into CASSLDRLRSGNTIYF.

This rearrangement joins TRBV10-3 to TRBJ1-2, with D perhaps matching TRBD1 (5 bases). Trimming stripped 10 bases from V and 6 bases from J, with 21 bases between. This CDR3 is built from 14 residues. The germline gives CDR1 ENHRY, CDR2 SYGVKD. The CDR3 is CATTGGERVDGYTF. CDR3 in DNA: TGTGCCACCACTGGAGGGGAGAGGGTGGATGGCTACACCTTC.

The chain carries TRBV28 and TRBJ1-2; 8 bases line up with TRBD1. The V gene end was trimmed by 2 bases and the J gene end by 1 base; junction bases not matched to a gene: 6. Per the germline V gene, CDR1 is MDHEN and CDR2 is SYDVKM. CDR3 length equals 16 residues. CDR3 in DNA: TGTGCCAGCAGTTTAATTGGGACAGGCCTTAACTATGGCTACACCTTC. It codes for CASSLIGTGLNYGYTF.

This clone has only one observation. The rearrangement uses TRBV23-1 and TRBJ1-2; weak D call: TRBD1 (6 bases). TRBV23-1 is an ORF; its function is uncertain. CDR3 size: 19 residues. Trimming stripped 1 base from V and 5 bases from J, with 26 bases between. DNA of the CDR3: TGCGCCAGCAGTCAATTCACAGCCTTCCGTGCAGGGACACAATATGGCTACACCTTC. This codes for CASSQFTAFRAGTQYGYTF.

The chain couples TRBV28 to TRBJ2-7, with D possibly being TRBD2 (5 bases). This CDR3 comprises 14 residues. CDR1 is MDHEN, CDR2 SYDVKM, per germline. The V and J ends lost 5 bases and 7 bases respectively, with 18 bases between them. CDR3 residues: CASSTGSPLGEQYF. Written as DNA, the CDR3 is TGTGCCAGCAGTACGGGATCCCCCTTGGGTGAGCAGTACTTC.

This clone was seen more than once but under ten times. This rearrangement joins TRBV9 to TRBJ2-1; D is ambiguous. This CDR3 is 12 amino acids long. V shed 4 bases and J shed 14 bases, with 16 bases lying between them. In germline, CDR1 is SGDLS, CDR2 YYNGEE. CDR3: CASSPDGRSEFF. The CDR3 DNA reads as TGTGCCAGCAGCCCTGATGGGCGTTCAGAGTTCTTC.

This rearrangement joins TRBV3-1 (or the pseudogene TRBV3-2) to TRBJ2-7, with a possible D match to TRBD1 (5 bases). The CDR3 is made up of 15 amino acids. Germline V CDR1 and CDR2: LGHDT, YNNKEL (reference sequence). Trimming shortened V by 8 bases and J by 2 bases, and 19 bases separated the two germline ends. CDR3 nucleotides: TGTGCCAGCCCCCCTGAGATCGACAGTACCTACGAGCAGTACTTC. The encoded protein is CASPPEIDSTYEQYF.

The rearrangement joins TRBV9 to TRBJ2-1, with D perhaps TRBD2 (5 bases). Germline CDR1 is SGDLS and CDR2 is YYNGEE. V was cut by 0 bases and J by 0 bases, with 13 bases left in between. The CDR3 runs 17 residues. CDR3 protein: CASSVEPAASSYNEQFF. The CDR3 DNA follows: TGTGCCAGCAGCGTAGAGCCAGCGGCTAGCTCCTACAATGAGCAGTTCTTC.

The sample holds a few counts of this clone. The chain recombines TRBV18 with TRBJ1-3; weak D call: TRBD1 (5 bases). This CDR3 comprises 16 residues. The germline CDR1 and CDR2 sequences are KGHSH and LQKENI. Trimming removed 2 bases from V and 2 bases from J, with 13 bases in between. DNA for the CDR3: TGTGCCAGCTCACCAAATTCGGGGGATCCTGGAAACACCATATATTTT. Its protein product is CASSPNSGDPGNTIYF.